The 23 T cell receptor beta chains below were found in one sample sequenced in a study of monozygotic twins with inflammatory bowel disease. TCRdb re-called the 5' RACE reads and shows each CDR3 protein once, DNA omitted. This sample lists 350,000 to 500,000 distinct CDR3 sequences; its ten largest clones have more than 2%. Source material: blood. The receptors shown here come from a human donor with ulcerative colitis or Crohn's disease, or a healthy co-twin of an affected twin (not recorded which).

This rearrangement joins TRBV4-3 to TRBJ1-4; the TCRdb D gene call, TRBD1, has no DNA to confirm it. CDR1 and CDR2 (germline): LGHNA, YSLEER. CDR3 length: 17 residues. The CDR3: CASSLQHWDRVNEKLFF.

The chain employs TRBV20-1 and TRBJ2-3; TCRdb calls TRBD2, which cannot be checked without DNA. Germline loops: CDR1 DFQATT, CDR2 SNEGSKA (reference sequence). The CDR3 sequence is 16 residues long. The CDR3 protein is CSATRGLATVADTQYF.

The gene calls are TRBV9 and TRBJ1-5; TCRdb's D gene call, TRBD1, goes unchecked for lack of DNA. This CDR3 region has 13 residues. The germline V gene has CDR1 SGDLS and CDR2 YYNGEE. The CDR3 sequence is CASSVGGSQPQHF.

The J gene is TRBJ1-3, the V gene TRBV7-2. The germline gives CDR1 SGHTA, CDR2 FQGNSA. CDR3 size: 11 residues. CDR3 residues: CASSLIQSLYF.

The rearrangement uses TRBV28 and TRBJ2-7; TCRdb picks TRBD2, but there is no DNA to check that call. CDR1 is MDHEN and CDR2 is SYDVKM in the germline V gene. The CDR3 consists of 14 residues. CDR3 sequence: CASRSSEGSYEQYF.

This chain connects TRBV6-2 or TRBV6-3 to TRBJ2-1; TCRdb picks TRBD2, but there is no DNA to check that call. CDR1 is MNHEY, CDR2 SVGEGT, per germline. CDR3 length: 18 residues. The CDR3 is CASSLLASGRGSYNEQFF.

This chain joins TRBV20-1 and TRBJ2-1. The CDR3 is 17 residues long. CDR1 DFQATT and CDR2 SNEGSKA come from the germline V gene (reference sequence). The CDR3 region is CSARDWVSRSYYNEQFF.

The genes are TRBV10-3 and TRBJ1-1. From germline, CDR1 is ENHRY and CDR2 SYGVKD. The CDR3 is made up of 14 amino acids. The CDR3 sequence: CAISVSQAEGEAFF.

The rearrangement uses TRBV7-2 and TRBJ2-2; TCRdb's D gene call, TRBD1, goes unchecked for lack of DNA. Germline CDR1 is SGHTA and CDR2 is FQGNSA. This CDR3 has 15 residues. CDR3: CARGSGTGNTGELFF.

This chain uses TRBV20-1 with TRBJ2-4. The CDR3 covers 12 residues. The V gene's germline CDR1 is DFQATT and CDR2 SNEGSKA (reference sequence). CDR3 amino acids: CSARGQQNIQYF.

V and J are TRBV15 and TRBJ1-1. The CDR3 is 14 residues long. Germline V gene sequence: CDR1 LNHNV, CDR2 YYDKDF (reference sequence). CDR3 sequence: CATSREGVGTEAFF.

V gene TRBV19 combines with J gene TRBJ1-5. This CDR3 comprises 12 residues. Germline-derived CDR1 and CDR2 are LNHDA and SQIVND (reference sequence). CDR3: CASRNHDQPQHF.

This CDR3 reads CASSPTGTTEKLFF. This sequence joins TRBV5-5 and TRBJ1-4; absent DNA, TCRdb's TRBD1 call cannot be checked. Looked up from germline, CDR1 is SGHKS and CDR2 is YYEKEE (reference sequence). The CDR3 has 14 amino acids.

The CDR3 sequence is CATSDDRATGELFF. V and J are TRBV24-1 and TRBJ2-2; the D gene TCRdb calls, TRBD1, cannot be checked with no DNA. The germline CDR1 and CDR2 sequences are KGHDR and SFDVKD. This CDR3 has 14 residues.

The gene calls are TRBV6-5 and TRBJ2-7; TCRdb's D gene call, TRBD1, goes unchecked for lack of DNA. CDR1 and CDR2 from the germline V gene are MNHEY and SVGAGI. The CDR3 extends over 13 amino acids. This CDR3 is CASSYLRGYEQYF.

CDR3 sequence reads: CASSLGRDRSTYKQYF. This sequence joins TRBV28 and TRBJ2-7; TCRdb reports TRBD1, a call that lacks DNA to check it against. Germline V CDR1 and CDR2: MDHEN, SYDVKM. The CDR3 totals 16 residues.

V and J are TRBV7-2 and TRBJ2-1; the TCRdb call, TRBD2, lacks DNA for checking. The CDR3 consists of 17 residues. Looked up from germline, CDR1 is SGHTA and CDR2 is FQGNSA. The chain's CDR3 is CASSSHGLAGVSNEQFF.

J is TRBJ2-5 and V is TRBV18; without DNA, the TCRdb call of TRBD1 cannot be checked. This CDR3 region has 15 residues. From germline, CDR1 is KGHSH and CDR2 LQKENI. This CDR3 is CASSPSAGLVETQYF.

The chain recombines TRBV10-3 with TRBJ2-7; TCRdb gives TRBD1 as the D gene, but with no DNA this cannot be confirmed. Germline assignment: CDR1 ENHRY and CDR2 SYGVKD. The CDR3 length is 14 residues. The CDR3 reads CAITSGSPPYEQYF.

This rearrangement joins TRBV5-1 to TRBJ2-7. This CDR3 comprises 14 residues. Per the germline V gene, CDR1 is SGHRS and CDR2 is YFSETQ. CDR3 residues: CASSLDNRPYEQYF.

This chain connects TRBV20-1 to TRBJ2-7; TCRdb's D gene call, TRBD2, goes unchecked for lack of DNA. Germline lookup yields CDR1 DFQATT and CDR2 SNEGSKA (reference sequence). This CDR3 comprises 11 residues. CDR3 residues: CSAPGLAGPYF.

The rearrangement uses TRBV28 and TRBJ1-6; TCRdb gives TRBD1 as the D gene, but with no DNA this cannot be confirmed. Per germline, CDR1 MDHEN and CDR2 SYDVKM. The CDR3 consists of 12 residues. The CDR3 protein is CASSLPRGALHF.

This chain links TRBV28 with TRBJ2-7. Germline-derived CDR1 and CDR2 are MDHEN and SYDVKM. CDR3 length equals 13 residues. The CDR3: CASSYSTSYEQYF.